These 10 T cell receptor beta chains came from one sample sequenced in a study of blood T cell repertoires in COVID-19 (dated by TCRdb to 2018 to 2020). The protocol used for the library was the immunoSEQ multiplex PCR assay. As stored in TCRdb, this immuneACCESS dataset retains in-frame rearrangements with V and J assigned. A fraction of the clones does not appear; measured against another copy, unresolved V genes explain less than half of the discrepancy, and the remainder lacks a known reason. Within this sample are just over 300,000 clones, with over 75% of them counted one time only. Over 3.5% of the sample belongs to the ten largest clones. The sequenced sample consisted of PBMCs or T cells enriched from blood (not recorded which). The receptors come from a man aged 30-40 years who had recovered from COVID-19.

The rearrangement joins TRBV30 to TRBJ1-2; a possible D gene is TRBD1 (5 bases). V was cut by 0 bases and J by 4 bases, with 18 bases left in between. The germline gives CDR1 GTSNPN, CDR2 SVGIG (reference sequence). CDR3 length equals 16 residues. The DNA for the CDR3 is TGTGCCTGGAGTGTATTCAGGGTCGACCTGGGCTATGGCTACACCTTC. Translation: CAWSVFRVDLGYGYTF.

V usage is TRBV15 and J usage is TRBJ2-1; possible D gene TRBD2, 5 bases. V was clipped by 3 bases and J by 4 bases, with 10 bases between them. Germline V CDR1 and CDR2: LNHNV, YYDKDF (reference sequence). This CDR3 has 14 residues. The CDR3: CATSSEGRYNEQFF. For the CDR3, the DNA is TGTGCCACCAGCAGTGAGGGCCGGTACAATGAGCAGTTCTTC. Full variable domain (remainder filled in from reference TRBV15 and TRBJ2-1): DAMVIQNPRYQVTQFGKPVTLSCSQTLNHNVMYWYQQKSSQAPKLLFHYYDKDFNNEADTPDNFQSRRPNTSFCFLDIRSPGLGDTAMYLCATSSEGRYNEQFFGPGTRLTVL.

The CDR3, as DNA: TGTGCCAGCAGCTCTTCTGGGGGGTATAGCGGGGAGCTGTTTTTT. This gives the protein CASSSSGGYSGELFF. This chain connects TRBV9 to TRBJ2-2, with D possibly being TRBD2 (6 bases). Per germline, CDR1 SGDLS and CDR2 YYNGEE. The V end was cut by 4 bases, the J end by 7 bases, with 17 bases between. The CDR3 has 15 amino acids.

J is TRBJ2-1 and V is TRBV19; D unclear. The CDR3 extends over 11 amino acids. The germline CDR1 and CDR2 sequences are LNHDA and SQIVND (reference sequence). V was cut by 11 bases and J by 4 bases, with 9 bases left in between. CDR3 in amino acids: CASAQYNEQFF. CDR3 coding DNA: TGTGCCTCCGCCCAGTACAATGAGCAGTTCTTC.

The V gene is TRBV7-2, the J gene TRBJ1-1; D is uncertain. Germline assignment: CDR1 SGHTA and CDR2 FQGNSA. The CDR3 is 11 amino acids. Trimming cost V 11 bases and J 3 bases, with 10 bases left between them. CDR3: CAALGHTEAFF. The CDR3 coding sequence is TGTGCCGCGCTTGGGCACACTGAAGCTTTCTTT.

The chain couples TRBV5-1 to TRBJ2-5; 10 positions agree with TRBD2. The V segment lost 0 bases and the J segment 4 bases; nucleotides outside the gene matches: 6. Germline V gene data show CDR1 as SGHRS and CDR2 as YFSETQ. CDR3 length: 16 residues. The CDR3 spells CASSLGASGSGETQYF. The CDR3, as DNA: TGCGCCAGCAGCTTGGGGGCTAGCGGGAGTGGAGAGACCCAGTACTTC. Full variable domain (outside the CDR3, taken from reference TRBV5-1 and TRBJ2-5): KAGVTQTPRYLIKTRGQQVTLSCSPISGHRSVSWYQQTPGQGLQFLFEYFSETQRNKGNFPGRFSGRQFSNSRSEMNVSTLELGDSALYLCASSLGASGSGETQYFGPGTRLLVL.

The genes are TRBV4-2 and TRBJ1-2; D not certain. CDR3 length equals 15 residues. Trimming shortened V by 4 bases and J by 3 bases, and 15 bases separated the two germline ends. Per the germline V gene, CDR1 is LGHNA and CDR2 is YNFKEQ. In nucleotides, the CDR3 is TGTGCCAGCAGCCCCGAGGCCGGACTTTACTATGGCTACACCTTC. This encodes CASSPEAGLYYGYTF.

This chain joins TRBV5-5 and TRBJ1-1; maybe TRBD1 (5 bases). Germline CDR1 is SGHKS and CDR2 is YYEKEE (reference sequence). This CDR3 contains 18 residues. V was shortened by 3 bases and J by 3 bases, with 24 bases between the two germline ends. In DNA form, the CDR3 reads TGTGCCAGCAGCTCCGAACGGCAGGGAGGGGTAGGGTACACTGAAGCTTTCTTT. Translating it yields CASSSERQGGVGYTEAFF.

This rearrangement joins TRBV7-6 to TRBJ1-2; D possibly corresponds to TRBD1 (5 bases). The CDR3 length is 13 residues. Germline V lookup: CDR1 SGHVS, CDR2 FNYEAQ. V was cut by 5 bases and J by 8 bases, with 15 bases left in between. The CDR3 region has the DNA TGTGCCAGCAGCCCTGCCGCAGGGCTAGGCTACACCTTC. Protein product: CASSPAAGLGYTF.

This clone was seen only once. Other DNA sequences in the same sample also yield this CDR3. The chain combines TRBV6-5 with TRBJ1-1; D gene ambiguous. The germline V gene has CDR1 MNHEY and CDR2 SVGAGI. V gave up 0 bases and J gave up 1 base, with 9 bases separating them. The CDR3 is 15 residues long. CDR3 loop: CASSYSRRENTEAFF. The CDR3 coding sequence is TGTGCCAGCAGTTACTCTCGAAGAGAGAACACTGAAGCTTTCTTT.